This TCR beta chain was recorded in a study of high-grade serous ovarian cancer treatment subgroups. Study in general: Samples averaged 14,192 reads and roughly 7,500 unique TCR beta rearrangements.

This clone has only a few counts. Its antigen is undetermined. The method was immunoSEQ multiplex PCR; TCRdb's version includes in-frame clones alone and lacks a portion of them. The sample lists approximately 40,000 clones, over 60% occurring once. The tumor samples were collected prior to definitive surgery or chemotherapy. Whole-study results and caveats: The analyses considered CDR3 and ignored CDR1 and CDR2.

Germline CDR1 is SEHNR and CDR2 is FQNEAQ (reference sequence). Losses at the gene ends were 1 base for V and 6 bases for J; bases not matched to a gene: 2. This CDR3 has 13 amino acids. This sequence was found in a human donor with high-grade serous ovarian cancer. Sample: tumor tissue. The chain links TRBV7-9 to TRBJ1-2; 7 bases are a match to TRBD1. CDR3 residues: CASSLGTGDGYTF. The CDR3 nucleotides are TGTGCCAGCAGCTTAGGTACAGGGGATGGCTACACCTTC.